This T cell receptor (beta chain) was sequenced in a study of identical twins. Whole-study results and caveats: Conclusions were drawn cross-sectionally by statistical analysis, without following the same donors. Zero-insertion analyses might be partly confounded by invariant T cells like MAIT and iNKT.

TCRdb used MiXCR to reprocess the 5' RACE reads, holding one entry per CDR3 protein. The sample has under 400,000 distinct CDR3 sequences; 8.5% to 10% are singletons. This clonotype was counted many times. What it binds is not known. Healthy Caucasians were all of the donors. V lost 3 bases, J lost 6 bases, and 12 bases lay in between. Germline values: CDR1 LNHNV, CDR2 YYDKDF (reference sequence). The CDR3 has 14 residues. What was sequenced was naive T cells sorted from blood. This TCR was sampled from a woman between 50 and 59 years old in good health. The genes are TRBV15 and TRBJ2-4; TRBD2 is a possible D gene (5 bases). The CDR3 loop is CATSRGGSGNIQYF. The CDR3 DNA reads TGTGCCACCAGCAGGGGCGGGTCCGGAAACATTCAGTACTTC. Using reference TRBV15 and TRBJ2-4 for the parts outside the CDR3, the full variable domain is DAMVIQNPRYQVTQFGKPVTLSCSQTLNHNVMYWYQQKSSQAPKLLFHYYDKDFNNEADTPDNFQSRRPNTSFCFLDIRSPGLGDTAMYLCATSRGGSGNIQYFGAGTRLSVL.